This T cell receptor beta chain emerged from a study of CD8+ T cells in alopecia areata. Whole-study findings and limits: Lesional scalp, notably in alopecia totalis/universalis, had clonality above that of normal scalp.

Germline V gene sequence: CDR1 LGHNA, CDR2 YNFKEQ. The CDR3 is 14 amino acids. Trimming took 4 bases from V and 5 from J; bases not matched to a gene: 5. For this clone: What it recognizes is unknown.

Reverse transcription of extracted RNA yielded cDNA, which provided the sequencing template. The protocol was immunoSEQ multiplex PCR, while the TCRdb copy is restricted to in-frame clones and leaves out a portion. The repertoire holds roughly 170,000 clones, with 50% to 60% as singletons. Lesional scalp punch biopsies and peripheral blood were collected from alopecia areata patients. The sample consisted of CD4+ T cells sorted from blood, taken at week 0. The chain combines TRBV4-2 with TRBJ2-5; TRBD2 agrees at 9 bases. The TCR sequence derives from a human donor with alopecia areata. The CDR3 DNA sequence: TGTGCCAGCAGCCGGTTTAGCGGGGGTGAGACCCAGTACTTC. Protein sequence: CASSRFSGGETQYF.